These 8 T cell receptor beta chains share one sample of origin, sequenced in a study of blood T cells in healthy people across ages. A second PCR, run for about 7 to 11 cycles, used a sample-barcoded 5' primer plus a J-beta primer mix. TCRdb reprocessed the 5' RACE reads via MiXCR and lists one record per CDR3 protein. The table records over 700,000 distinct CDR3 sequences, approximately 53% of them present only once. Sequenced input: blood. These receptors were collected from a man at least 80 years old in good health.

This chain links TRBV2 with TRBJ2-4; perhaps TRBD1 as D (5 bases). V dropped 6 bases and J dropped 0 bases, with 9 bases sitting between them. CDR3 length equals 14 residues. In germline, CDR1 is SNHLY, CDR2 FYNNEI. The CDR3 nucleotides are TGTGCCAGCAGGGACACTGAAGCCAAAAACATTCAGTACTTC. Encoded protein: CASRDTEAKNIQYF.

The V call is TRBV20-1, the J call TRBJ2-3; 7 bases fit TRBD2. The germline gives CDR1 DFQATT, CDR2 SNEGSKA (reference sequence). This CDR3 region has 12 residues. Trimming took 2 bases from V and 6 from J; bases not matched to a gene: 2. Written as DNA, the CDR3 is TGCAGTGCTAGATCTAGCGGCGATACGCAGTATTTT. Translation: CSARSSGDTQYF.

The chain joins TRBV27 to TRBJ2-5; 8 bases line up with TRBD1. The length of the CDR3 is 14 residues. The J segment lost 4 bases and the V segment lost 8 bases, leaving 9 bases of the junction unmatched. Looked up from germline, CDR1 is MNHEY and CDR2 is SMNVEV (reference sequence). This CDR3 is CASGTNRGTETQYF. Written as DNA, the CDR3 is TGTGCCAGCGGAACAAACAGGGGGACAGAGACCCAGTACTTC.

The chain combines TRBV10-3 with TRBJ2-3; D may correspond to TRBD1 or TRBD2 (5 bases each). Germline CDR1 is ENHRY and CDR2 is SYGVKD. The CDR3 loop spans 14 amino acids. Between the trimmed V and J ends, which lost 6 bases and 4 bases, there was a span of 14 bases. The CDR3 protein is CAIRGAGRSDTQYF. The CDR3 nucleotides are TGTGCCATCAGAGGGGCAGGGAGATCAGATACGCAGTATTTT.

This clonotype was observed a few times. The chain joins TRBV5-1 to TRBJ2-4, with 7 bases identical to TRBD1. CDR3 size: 13 residues. J gave up 6 bases and V 5 bases, and 5 bases lay outside the gene matches. The germline gives CDR1 SGHRS, CDR2 YFSETQ. For the CDR3, the DNA is TGCGCCAGCAGGGGGACAGACCCAAACATTCAGTACTTC. This encodes CASRGTDPNIQYF.

This clonotype appeared once. This chain links TRBV29-1 with TRBJ2-1; 14 bases are shared with TRBD2. The DNA end favors TRBJ2-7, so the J call may be wrong. Germline V CDR1 and CDR2: SQVTM, ANQGSEA. CDR3 length equals 18 residues. CDR3 DNA: TGCAGCGTTGAGACTAGCGGGAGGGCCCGGTCCCCCTACAATGAGCAGTACTTC. Protein: CSVETSGRARSPYNEQYF.

The chain links TRBV20-1 to TRBJ2-3; tentatively, D is TRBD1 (5 bases). Trimming took 0 bases from V and 2 from J, leaving 12 bases between them. This CDR3 spans 15 amino acids. CDR1 is DFQATT, CDR2 SNEGSKA, per germline (reference sequence). CDR3 sequence reads: CSARDLDSYTDTQYF. CDR3 nucleotide sequence: TGCAGTGCTAGAGATCTAGACAGCTACACAGATACGCAGTATTTT.

This clonotype has only a few counts. The V gene is TRBV5-6, the J gene TRBJ1-2; D remains ambiguous. The CDR3 is made up of 15 amino acids. Germline V CDR1 and CDR2: SGHDT, YYEEEE. V lost 2 bases and J 0 bases, leaving 11 bases between the germline ends. The CDR3 DNA sequence: TGTGCCAGCAGCTTTCTGGACCGACCTAACTATGGCTACACCTTC. Translated: CASSFLDRPNYGYTF.